This entry concerns a single T cell receptor (beta chain). The antigen is undetermined. The record originates from a study of memory CD4+ T cells and cytomegalovirus serostatus. Turning to the study itself: Donors were healthy Belgian adults, under 10 CMV seropositive and 20 to 30 seronegative.

Study results and caveats: Each of 60 to 80 CMV-associated TCRbeta sequences occurred in one to five individuals.

The table came from immunoSEQ multiplex PCR; TCRdb's copy has only in-frame clones and leaves some out. The table records some 44,000 clones, 60% to 85% of them present only once. The CDR3 sequence is 15 residues long. Germline lookup yields CDR1 LNHDA and CDR2 SQIVND (reference sequence). V trimming: 5 bases; J trimming: 6 bases; junction bases outside the gene matches: 6. Single viable CD3+CD4+CD8-CD45RO+ cells were sorted as the memory CD4+ T cells. V gene TRBV19 combines with J gene TRBJ2-2; TRBD2 agrees at 10 bases. The TCR sequence derives from an adult in good health and CMV-seronegative. Sequencing was performed on memory CD4+ T cells from blood. The CDR3 spells CASSWSGGVAGELFF. The CDR3 region has the DNA TGTGCCAGTAGTTGGAGCGGGGGGGTTGCCGGGGAGCTGTTTTTT.